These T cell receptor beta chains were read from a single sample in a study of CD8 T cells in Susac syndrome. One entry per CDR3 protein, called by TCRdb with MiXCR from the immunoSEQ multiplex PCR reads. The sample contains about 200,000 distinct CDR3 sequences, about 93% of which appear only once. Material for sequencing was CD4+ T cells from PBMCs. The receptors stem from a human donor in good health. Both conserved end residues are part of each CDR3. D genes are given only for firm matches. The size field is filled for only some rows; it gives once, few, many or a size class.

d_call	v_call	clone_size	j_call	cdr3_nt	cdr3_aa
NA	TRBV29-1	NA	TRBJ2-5	TGCAGCGTTGAAGCGGGCGGCCCCCAGTACTTC	CSVEAGGPQYF
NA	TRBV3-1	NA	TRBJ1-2	TGTGCCAGCAGCCAAGATATGGCTTACGGTTACACCTTC	CASSQDMAYGYTF
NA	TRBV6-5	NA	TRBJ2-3	TGTGCCAGCAGGTTACTTAGCACAGATACGCAGTATTTT	CASRLLSTDTQYF
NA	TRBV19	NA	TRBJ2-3	TGTGCCAGTAGTATCAGCGGCTCGGGTCTCGCAGATACGCAGTATTTT	CASSISGSGLADTQYF
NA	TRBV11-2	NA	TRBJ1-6	TGTGCCAGCACCGAATCAGGGTCCCAATCACCCCTCCACTTT	CASTESGSQSPLHF
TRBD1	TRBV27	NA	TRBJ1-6	TGTGCCAGCAGTTTAGACAGGGCCGACTCACCCCTCCACTTT	CASSLDRADSPLHF
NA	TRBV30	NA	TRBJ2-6	TGTGCCTGCTACCCAGGGTCTGGGGCCAACGTCCTGACTTTC	CACYPGSGANVLTF
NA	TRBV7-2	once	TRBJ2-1	TGTGCCAGCAGCTTAGCGTGGGGTGAGCAGTTCTTC	CASSLAWGEQFF
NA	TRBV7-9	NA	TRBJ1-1	TGTGCCAGCAGCCTCGCGGTGGGTCTCACTGAAGCTTTCTTT	CASSLAVGLTEAFF
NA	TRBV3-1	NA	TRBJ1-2	TGTGCCAGCAGCCAAAGGCCCTTCTCGGACAGCCGGAATTTCTATGGCTACACCTTC	CASSQRPFSDSRNFYGYTF
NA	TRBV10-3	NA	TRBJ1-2	TGTGCCATCAGTAGCTTTGAAGGGTATGGCTACACCTTC	CAISSFEGYGYTF